This T cell receptor (beta chain) was sequenced in a study of T cell changes during pregnancy in multiple sclerosis. Sequencing was performed with immunoSEQ multiplex PCR; in TCRdb, only in-frame clones are kept and a portion is missing. The sample records 100,000 or so clones, approximately 90% being singletons. This receptor was taken from a female donor in good health, enrolled as a control in a pregnancy study. The sequencing here drew on peripheral blood, taken in the second trimester of pregnancy.

CDR3 bases: TGCGCCAGCAGCACCGGACTAGGAGTGGATGAAAAACTGTTTTTT. Its protein is CASSTGLGVDEKLFF. The chain carries TRBV5-1 and TRBJ1-4; no clear D. Germline loops: CDR1 SGHRS, CDR2 YFSETQ. This CDR3 comprises 15 residues. V was clipped by 4 bases and J by 6 bases, with 16 bases between them.